Listed below are T cell receptor beta chains from one sample, sequenced in a study of patients and donors after allogeneic stem cell transplantation. TCRdb fed the RT-PCR reads into MiXCR, producing one record per CDR3 protein. The sample consists of 70,000 to 75,000 distinct CDR3 sequences, around 27% of them appearing once. Sequencing was done on a sample of blood, either unsorted or a sorted T cell fraction (not recorded which). These receptors were taken from a human donor who was either an allogeneic HSCT recipient or a stem cell or donor lymphocyte infusion donor (not recorded which). It is not recorded whose cells these are; they may come from a transplant donor. CDR3s include the opening cysteine and the closing phenylalanine or tryptophan. Each record gives: J gene, V gene, D gene, clone size, CDR3 protein, CDR3 DNA. D genes are given only for firm matches. Only part of the rows carry a size: once, few, many, or a class if the clone is expanded.

>TRBJ1-5|TRBV12-3/TRBV12-4|NA|few
CASSLRSGGNQPQHF
TGTGCCAGCAGTTTAAGATCGGGAGGCAATCAGCCCCAGCATTTT
>TRBJ1-1|TRBV4-1|NA|NA
CASSQDEGGPNTEAFF
TGCGCCAGCAGCCAAGATGAGGGGGGCCCGAACACTGAAGCTTTCTTT
>TRBJ2-3|TRBV7-3|TRBD2|NA
CASSLTGTSRNTQYF
TGTGCCAGCAGCTTGACCGGGACTAGCCGGAATACGCAGTATTTT
>TRBJ1-2|TRBV5-1|NA|few
CASSLSSGFYGYTF
TGCGCCAGCAGCTTGAGTTCGGGGTTCTATGGCTACACCTTC
>TRBJ1-4|TRBV7-6|NA|few
CASSFFPRVRGPGGEKLFF
TGTGCCAGCAGCTTCTTTCCGCGGGTCAGGGGACCCGGGGGTGAAAAACTGTTTTTT
>TRBJ2-7|TRBV11-3|NA|few
CASSFSGQVYEQYF
TGTGCCAGCAGCTTTAGTGGGCAGGTCTACGAGCAGTACTTC
>TRBJ1-1|TRBV12-3/TRBV12-4|TRBD1|NA
CASSNGDSMNTEAFF
TGTGCCAGCAGCAATGGGGACAGCATGAACACTGAAGCTTTCTTT
>TRBJ1-5|TRBV7-2|NA|NA
CASSWGGNQPQHF
TGTGCCAGCAGCTGGGGAGGGAATCAGCCCCAGCATTTT
>TRBJ2-2|TRBV5-1|TRBD2|few
CASSRGLAAAGELFF
TGCGCCAGCAGCAGGGGACTAGCGGCGGCCGGGGAGCTGTTTTTT
>TRBJ1-1|TRBV12-3/TRBV12-4|NA|few
CASSRDPLRGRGTEAFF
TGTGCCAGCAGTAGGGACCCCCTCCGGGGGCGAGGGACTGAAGCTTTCTTT
>TRBJ2-3|TRBV4-1|NA|few
CASSQDPLGTDTQYF
TGCGCCAGCAGCCAAGATCCGTTGGGCACAGATACGCAGTATTTT
>TRBJ2-3|TRBV13|NA|NA
CASSLVHTDTQYF
TGTGCCAGCAGCTTAGTCCACACAGATACGCAGTATTTT
>TRBJ2-2|TRBV6-5|TRBD1|NA
CASSYSMHRGPPLHTGELFF
TGTGCCAGCAGTTACTCGATGCACAGGGGGCCCCCCTTGCACACCGGGGAGCTGTTTTTT
>TRBJ2-7|TRBV7-9|NA|NA
CASSQTGRPANYEQYF
TGTGCCAGCAGCCAGACAGGACGGCCCGCCAACTACGAGCAGTACTTC
>TRBJ2-2|TRBV7-2|TRBD2|NA
CASSLEIGRATTGELFF
TGTGCCAGCAGCCTAGAGATTGGGAGGGCCACCACCGGGGAGCTGTTTTTT
>TRBJ1-1|TRBV7-3|NA|NA
CASSLAGIGNTEAFF
TGTGCCAGCAGCTTAGCAGGTATAGGGAACACTGAAGCTTTCTTT
>TRBJ2-1|TRBV6-6|TRBD2|few
CASSQGLAGASYNEQFF
TGTGCCAGCAGTCAGGGACTAGCGGGAGCGTCCTACAATGAGCAGTTCTTC
>TRBJ2-7|TRBV5-1|NA|NA
CASSLVSTYEQYF
TGCGCCAGCAGCTTGGTCAGCACCTACGAGCAGTACTTC
>TRBJ1-2|TRBV7-9|TRBD1|few
CASSDPRSGGHNYGYTF
TGTGCCAGCAGCGACCCACGGTCAGGGGGTCATAACTATGGCTACACCTTC
>TRBJ1-2|TRBV7-9|TRBD1|NA
CASRPQGTLYGYTF
TGTGCCAGCAGACCACAGGGGACCCTCTATGGCTACACCTTC
>TRBJ2-3|TRBV7-9|NA|NA
CASSLAQRSTDTQYF
TGTGCCAGCAGCTTAGCACAGAGAAGCACAGATACGCAGTATTTT
>TRBJ1-1|TRBV7-2|NA|few
CASSFLGGRNTEAFF
TGTGCCAGCAGCTTCCTAGGGGGGCGGAACACTGAAGCTTTCTTT
>TRBJ2-5|TRBV5-6|NA|NA
CASSFWDSETQYF
TGTGCCAGCAGCTTTTGGGATTCTGAGACCCAGTACTTC
>TRBJ2-1|TRBV25-1|NA|few
CASSELAGPSYNEQFF
TGTGCCAGCAGTGAATTGGCGGGGCCCTCCTACAATGAGCAGTTCTTC
>TRBJ2-3|TRBV20-1|NA|once
CSARDPVAAATDTQYF
TGCAGTGCTAGAGATCCAGTAGCGGCAGCCACAGATACGCAGTATTTT
>TRBJ2-3|TRBV5-1|NA|NA
CASSLEGITDTQYF
TGCGCCAGCAGCTTGGAAGGGATCACAGATACGCAGTATTTT
>TRBJ1-2|TRBV7-9|NA|NA
CASSLVQGSGYTF
TGTGCCAGCAGCTTAGTCCAGGGGTCCGGCTACACCTTC
>TRBJ2-1|TRBV11-2|NA|NA
CASSTGVGGPYNEQFF
TGTGCCAGCAGCACAGGGGTCGGGGGACCATACAATGAGCAGTTCTTC
>TRBJ1-2|TRBV27|NA|few
CASSPLGVYGYTF
TGTGCCAGCAGCCCCCTGGGCGTATATGGCTACACCTTC
>TRBJ1-1|TRBV15|NA|NA
CATSKTRGSTEAFF
TGTGCCACCAGCAAGACAAGGGGATCCACTGAAGCTTTCTTT
>TRBJ2-2|TRBV18|TRBD1|NA
CASSHRQGRTGELFF
TGTGCCAGCTCACACAGACAGGGAAGGACCGGGGAGCTGTTTTTT
>TRBJ1-6|TRBV2|NA|few
CASGDYGSDNSPLHF
TGTGCCAGCGGGGATTACGGTTCGGATAATTCACCCCTCCACTTT
>TRBJ2-1|TRBV5-1|NA|NA
CASTMEGLSYNEQFF
TGCGCCAGCACCATGGAGGGACTCAGCTACAATGAGCAGTTCTTC
>TRBJ2-2|TRBV20-1|TRBD2|NA
CSARETSANTAELFF
TGCAGTGCCAGAGAAACTAGCGCTAACACCGCGGAGCTGTTTTTT
>TRBJ2-5|TRBV5-1|TRBD1|few
CASSLGQGVLETQYF
TGCGCCAGCAGCCTAGGACAGGGGGTATTGGAGACCCAGTACTTC
>TRBJ1-4|TRBV12-3/TRBV12-4|NA|few
CASRPTPGDEKLFF
TGTGCCAGCAGGCCCACGCCAGGGGATGAAAAACTGTTTTTT
>TRBJ2-6|TRBV4-1|NA|NA
CASSQVRGSGANVLTF
TGCGCCAGCAGCCAAGTTCGCGGCTCTGGGGCCAACGTCCTGACTTTC
>TRBJ1-1|TRBV20-1|NA|few
CSARQGNTEAFF
TGCAGTGCTCGGCAGGGTAACACTGAAGCTTTCTTT
>TRBJ2-5|TRBV5-1|NA|NA
CASSLNTQETQYF
TGCGCCAGCAGCCTAAATACCCAAGAGACCCAGTACTTC
>TRBJ2-3|TRBV4-3|TRBD1|NA
CASSQEGQGYGDTQYF
TGCGCCAGCAGCCAAGAGGGACAGGGGTACGGGGATACGCAGTATTTT
>TRBJ2-2|TRBV6-2/TRBV6-3|TRBD2|few
CASSSRLAAYGELFF
TGTGCCAGCAGTTCCAGACTAGCGGCGTACGGGGAGCTGTTTTTT
>TRBJ2-3|TRBV5-5|NA|NA
CASSFAVGDTQYF
TGTGCCAGCAGCTTCGCGGTCGGAGATACGCAGTATTTT
>TRBJ2-1|TRBV12-3/TRBV12-4|NA|few
CASSYQRARVSYNEQFF
TGTGCCAGCAGTTATCAGCGGGCGAGAGTTTCTTACAATGAGCAGTTCTTC
>TRBJ2-7|TRBV9|NA|few
CASSVAPGRNEQYF
TGTGCCAGCAGCGTAGCTCCAGGGAGGAACGAGCAGTACTTC
>TRBJ1-6|TRBV7-6|NA|NA
CASSLRRYNSPLHF
TGTGCCAGCAGCTTAAGGCGGTATAATTCACCCCTCCACTTT
>TRBJ2-5|TRBV7-6|NA|NA
CASSPGILRETQYF
TGTGCCAGCAGTCCAGGTATTCTCCGAGAGACCCAGTACTTC
>TRBJ2-2|TRBV5-1|TRBD1|NA
CASSWDRAGELFF
TGCGCCAGCAGCTGGGACAGGGCCGGGGAGCTGTTTTTT
>TRBJ2-1|TRBV5-6|NA|NA
CASSEAGEQFF
TGTGCCAGCAGCGAAGCTGGTGAGCAGTTCTTC
>TRBJ2-3|TRBV20-1|NA|few
CSARPETFPTQYF
TGCAGTGCTAGGCCCGAAACCTTCCCTACGCAGTATTTT
>TRBJ2-4|TRBV5-6|TRBD1|few
CASSFFGQGKNIQYF
TGTGCCAGCAGCTTTTTCGGACAGGGCAAAAACATTCAGTACTTC
>TRBJ1-2|TRBV12-3/TRBV12-4|TRBD1|NA
CASSLRRTGLLRDYGYTF
TGTGCCAGCAGTTTAAGGAGGACAGGGCTTCTTCGTGACTATGGCTACACCTTC
>TRBJ2-7|TRBV27|TRBD1|NA
CASSYQGARLEQYF
TGTGCCAGCAGTTATCAGGGGGCGCGTTTAGAGCAGTACTTC
>TRBJ1-2|TRBV6-2/TRBV6-3|TRBD1|few
CATIGGGYGYTF
TGTGCCACCATAGGGGGCGGCTATGGCTACACCTTC
>TRBJ2-7|TRBV29-1|TRBD1|NA
CSVFDRAYEQYF
TGCAGCGTGTTTGACAGGGCATACGAGCAGTACTTC
>TRBJ2-7|TRBV6-5|TRBD1|NA
CASSYSAPGTALDEQYF
TGTGCCAGCAGTTACTCCGCTCCCGGGACAGCGCTGGACGAGCAGTACTTC